Described below is a single T cell receptor beta chain sequence and its context. Its target is not known. Through a sample-barcoded 5' primer and a J-beta primer mix, a second PCR was run for roughly 6 to 12 cycles. TCRdb ran MiXCR on the 5' RACE reads and lists one entry per CDR3 protein. Among some 560,000 distinct CDR3 sequences listed, over 25% were seen once. In germline, CDR1 is MNHEY, CDR2 SVGAGI. V was clipped by 8 bases and J by 3 bases, with 11 bases between them. The CDR3 sequence is 12 residues long. This sample is drawn from a study of blood T cells in healthy people across ages. Study results and limitations: Relative to aged donors, long-lived donors carried more naive CD4+ cells and displayed higher diversity.

The data also belong to a second study, concerning T cells of mothers and their children. That source notes: Both sample barcodes and 2-4 random nucleotides came from the M1S primer of the second PCR.

The TCR comes from a boy between 2 and 10 years old in good health. The rearrangement links TRBV6-5 to TRBJ2-7; a weak D match, TRBD2 (5 bases). Sequenced material: blood. CDR3 sequence reads: CASGDSVYEQYF. Here the CDR3 DNA reads TGTGCCAGCGGTGATAGCGTCTACGAGCAGTACTTC.